The present T cell receptor (beta chain) was sequenced within a study of blood T cell repertoires in COVID-19 (dated by TCRdb to 2018 to 2021). Background for the entire study: Samples covering the acute and convalescent phases of COVID-19 were provided by collaborators in the United States, Italy and Spain. The prospective study material was composed of cDNA or gDNA derived from T cells, B-cell-depleted T cells, or PBMCs. The dataset comprised deeply sampled blood TCRbeta repertoires from subjects exposed to, actively infected with, or recovered from COVID-19. The repertoires were released in a freely available public database meant as a resource for research on the immune response to SARS-CoV-2. Samples were obtained from the ongoing ImmuneRACE study (first 160 participants) and from 1,200 or so subjects provided by 6 global collaborators. Sample metadata almost always included a de-identified subject ID, COVID-19 status, age in years and sex. HLA class I and class II types, where available, came from metadata supplied by the sample provider rather than from assay-based typing. The study at large found these results: The amount of clinical and demographic metadata varied by source and participant and was provided uncurated.

TCRbeta CDR3 regions were amplified from genomic DNA using the immunoSEQ Assay, a bias-controlled multiplex PCR. In the authors' own workflow: Nucleated cell counts per sample were estimated from amplification of reference gene primers within the assay. To quantify the absolute abundance of each unique TCRbeta CDR3 rearrangement, sequence reads were collapsed and filtered. For each sample, productive Simpson clonality was calculated as the square root of Simpson's diversity index across productive rearrangements. TCRdb took this table from immuneACCESS and kept in-frame rearrangements with V and J called. Such tables lack part of the clones; where checked against another copy, unresolved V genes explain under half of the gap, and the rest is unexplained. That table gives V, J and clone size, and the DNA gave D and trimming. Across this sample there are approximately 440,000 clones, with around 90% seen only once. 0.7% of the sample is held by the ten biggest clonotypes.

A remark on this clone: Its target antigen remains unknown. The sample holds no much larger clone one base away, and base qualities are not on file.

Participants in the prospective study were enrolled through a virtual design, were aged about 18 to 90 years, and lived in 24 United States geographic areas. In the prospective study, participants were assigned to cohorts based on the clinical history participants reported in a screening survey and a study questionnaire. Recovered participants in ImmuneRACE Cohort 3 were defined as having two consecutive negative NP/OP PCR tests, clearance from a healthcare professional, or resolution of symptoms. In the prospective study, whole blood, serum and a nasopharyngeal or oropharyngeal swab were collected from each participant by mobile phlebotomists. Over a roughly 2-month period, participants in the prospective study had the option of providing additional blood draws and questionnaires. Prospective study blood samples were shipped either frozen or at room temperature before DNA extraction. The germline V gene (reference sequence) provides CDR1 LGHDT and CDR2 YNNKEL. Including the terminal cysteine and phenylalanine, the CDR3 comprises 15 residues. Of all the DNA, just the CDR3 is kept, 45 bases in frame from base 1. Ends trimmed: V by 2 bases, J by 2 bases; bases unmatched to a gene: 4.

This TCR derives from a woman younger than 35 who had recovered from COVID-19. Specimen: PBMCs or T cells enriched from blood (not recorded which). The rearranged segments are TRBV3-1 (or the pseudogene TRBV3-2) and TRBJ2-5, with 8 bases aligning to TRBD2. The nucleotide sequence is TGTGCCAGCAGCCAACCGGGCGGGGGGCAAGAGACCCAGTACTTC. Its translation reads: CASSQPGGGQETQYF.